These 29 T cell receptor beta chains came from one sample sequenced in a study of human T cells and chemical hapten exposure. TCRdb reprocessed the RACE reads via MiXCR and lists one record per CDR3 protein. The profile covers 180,000 or so distinct CDR3 sequences, with roughly 30% appearing a single time and nearly 3% taken by the ten largest. Stated time point: pre-sensitization, week 0. Specified treatment: therapeutic diphenylcyclopropenone sensitization with weekly scalp DPC. This specimen was whole blood, taken in connection with sensitization to the hapten diphenylcyclopropenone (DPC). Every receptor here comes from a woman in her twenties or thirties with alopecia areata. Some clones in this sample may be carry-over from other donors' samples.

J is TRBJ1-1 and V is TRBV6-2 or TRBV6-3; D is undetermined. The CDR3 totals 12 residues. V lost 5 bases and J 11 bases, leaving 15 bases between the germline ends. Germline assignment: CDR1 MNHEY and CDR2 SVGEGT. This CDR3 is CASSPSTGGAFF. In DNA form, the CDR3 reads TGTGCCAGCAGTCCTAGCACCGGTGGGGCTTTCTTT.

The J gene is TRBJ1-6, the V gene TRBV3-1, with 10 bases aligning to TRBD1. Germline V CDR1 and CDR2: LGHDT, YNNKEL (reference sequence). The trim removed 6 bases at V and 9 bases at J, leaving 2 bases unmatched. The CDR3 is made up of 13 amino acids. For the CDR3, the DNA is TGTGCCAGCAGAGGACAGGGGGGTTCACCCCTCCACTTT. Translation: CASRGQGGSPLHF.

This sequence joins TRBV5-1 and TRBJ2-1; D remains unclear. This CDR3 spans 15 amino acids. V lost 0 bases, J lost 0 bases, and 7 bases lay in between. Germline V gene lookup returns CDR1 SGHRS and CDR2 YFSETQ. CDR3 nucleotides: TGCGCCAGCAGCTTGGAAGACGGCTCCTACAATGAGCAGTTCTTC. Its translation: CASSLEDGSYNEQFF.

The genes are TRBV20-1 and TRBJ1-1; no reliable D call. Deletions cut 2 bases from V and 1 base from J, with 8 bases between. Germline loops: CDR1 DFQATT, CDR2 SNEGSKA (reference sequence). This CDR3 is 13 amino acids long. The CDR3 DNA follows: TGCAGTGCTAGATACGGATCGAACACTGAAGCTTTCTTT. Encoded protein: CSARYGSNTEAFF.

This clonotype turned up a few times. The chain recombines TRBV5-1 with TRBJ2-1, with a tentative D call TRBD1 (5 bases). Trimming left V 0 bases short and J 6 bases short, with 10 bases between. Germline V CDR1 and CDR2: SGHRS, YFSETQ. CDR3 length: 14 residues. The CDR3: CASSLAGPANEQFF. Here the CDR3 DNA reads TGCGCCAGCAGCTTGGCAGGGCCGGCCAATGAGCAGTTCTTC.

This clonotype was picked up a small number of times. V usage is TRBV7-9 and J usage is TRBJ2-5, with D perhaps TRBD1 (5 bases). CDR1 SEHNR and CDR2 FQNEAQ come from the germline V gene (reference sequence). V was pared by 2 bases and J by 3 bases, with 13 bases between. This CDR3 spans 15 amino acids. The CDR3 loop is CASSLRTGQKETQYF. Written as DNA, the CDR3 is TGTGCCAGCAGCTTACGTACCGGACAAAAAGAGACCCAGTACTTC.

This clonotype was counted only a few times. This rearrangement joins TRBV20-1 to TRBJ1-6; D is uncertain. The CDR3 is 14 amino acids. V lost 1 base and J 6 bases, leaving 10 bases between the germline ends. In germline, CDR1 is DFQATT, CDR2 SNEGSKA (reference sequence). CDR3 loop: CSARVLILNSPLHF. The CDR3 coding sequence is TGCAGTGCTAGAGTCCTGATCCTTAATTCACCCCTCCACTTT.

There are a few counts of this clonotype. The V gene is TRBV19, the J gene TRBJ2-2; 9 nucleotides agree with TRBD2. Germline CDR1 and CDR2: LNHDA and SQIVND (reference sequence). V lost 3 bases and J lost 8; bases outside the gene matches: 7. This CDR3 has 15 residues. This CDR3 is CASSIYSGGMGELFF. In DNA, the CDR3 is TGTGCCAGTAGTATCTATAGCGGGGGAATGGGGGAGCTGTTTTTT.

The table lists this clonotype with a few counts. The J gene is TRBJ2-3, the V gene TRBV7-3; 8 bases line up with TRBD1. CDR1 is SGHTA and CDR2 is FQGTGA in the germline V gene. V lost 3 bases to trimming and J lost 3 bases; unmatched junction nucleotides: 8. The CDR3 sequence is 16 residues long. CDR3 region: CASSFKGQVMTDTQYF. DNA of the CDR3: TGTGCCAGCAGCTTCAAGGGACAGGTGATGACAGATACGCAGTATTTT. The variable domain in full, completed from reference TRBV7-3 and TRBJ2-3, reads GAGVSQTPSNKVTEKGKYVELRCDPISGHTALYWYRQSLGQGPEFLIYFQGTGAADDSGLPNDRFFAVRPEGSVSTLKIQRTERGDSAVYLCASSFKGQVMTDTQYFGPGTRLTVL.

The chain joins TRBV10-3 to TRBJ2-1; unclear D gene. This CDR3 is 13 amino acids long. V gave up 6 bases and J gave up 0 bases, with 6 bases separating them. In germline, CDR1 is ENHRY, CDR2 SYGVKD. The CDR3, as DNA: TGTGCCATCAGGCGGAGCTCCTACAATGAGCAGTTCTTC. This translates into CAIRRSSYNEQFF.

Here the CDR3 DNA reads TGCAGCGTTGTGCGGGGGGTTGGATATGGCTACACCTTC. This codes for CSVVRGVGYGYTF. The gene calls are TRBV29-1 and TRBJ1-2, with D possibly TRBD1 on 5 matching bases. Trimming removed 4 bases from V and 5 bases from J, with 14 bases in between. The CDR3 contains 13 residues. Germline assignment: CDR1 SQVTM and CDR2 ANQGSEA.

This chain uses TRBV15 with TRBJ1-2; weak D call: TRBD1 (5 bases). The ends were cut back, 1 base at V and 8 bases at J, with 8 bases in the middle. CDR1 and CDR2 (germline): LNHNV, YYDKDF (reference sequence). The CDR3 extends over 12 amino acids. The CDR3 DNA follows: TGTGCCACCAGCAGAGGGGGGAGCGGCTACACCTTC. Encoded protein: CATSRGGSGYTF.

The chain uses TRBV11-2 and TRBJ2-1, with TRBD2 identical over 10 bases. Germline CDR1 is SGHAT and CDR2 is FQNNGV. The CDR3 extends over 15 amino acids. The V segment lost 5 bases and the J segment 4 bases; nucleotides outside the gene matches: 5. DNA of the CDR3: TGTGCCAGCAGCCTACTAGCGGGGACTTACAATGAGCAGTTCTTC. Its translation is CASSLLAGTYNEQFF. The complete variable domain, with remaining parts taken from reference TRBV11-2 and TRBJ2-1, reads EAGVAQSPRYKIIEKRQSVAFWCNPISGHATLYWYQQILGQGPKLLIQFQNNGVVDDSQLPKDRFSAERLKGVDSTLKIQPAKLEDSAVYLCASSLLAGTYNEQFFGPGTRLTVL.

A few counts support this clonotype. The V call is TRBV5-6, the J call TRBJ1-5, with TRBD1 as a possible D gene (5 bases). V shed 1 base and J shed 4 bases, with 6 bases lying between them. Germline V gene data show CDR1 as SGHDT and CDR2 as YYEEEE. This CDR3 has 13 residues. The CDR3 region has the DNA TGTGCCAGCAGCTTGTGGGGGAATCAGCCCCAGCATTTT. Translating it yields CASSLWGNQPQHF.

The chain joins TRBV29-1 to TRBJ2-5; D gene unclear. V lost 5 bases, J lost 5 bases, and 6 bases lay in between. CDR3 length equals 10 residues. CDR1 is SQVTM, CDR2 ANQGSEA, per germline. In DNA form, the CDR3 reads TGCAGCGTTTACAAGGAGACCCAGTACTTC. Its protein product is CSVYKETQYF.

This clonotype was counted a few times. This chain uses TRBV20-1 with TRBJ1-5, with 7 bases that match TRBD1. The CDR3 sequence is 16 residues long. The junction had 10 bases not matched to a gene; V was cut back by 0 bases and J by 5 bases. The germline V gene encodes CDR1 DFQATT and CDR2 SNEGSKA (reference sequence). The CDR3 sequence is CSARDFHQGGHQPQHF. Here the CDR3 DNA reads TGCAGTGCTAGAGATTTTCATCAGGGGGGCCATCAGCCCCAGCATTTT.

This rearrangement joins TRBV15 to TRBJ1-2; tentatively, D is TRBD1 (5 bases). This CDR3 is built from 13 residues. CDR1 and CDR2 from the germline V gene are LNHNV and YYDKDF (reference sequence). With 1 base removed from V and 7 bases from J, the gap between germline ends came to 10 bases. The DNA for the CDR3 is TGTGCCACCAGCAGAGGAGGGGTAGGTGGCTACACCTTC. This sequence encodes CATSRGGVGGYTF.

This chain links TRBV20-1 with TRBJ1-2; D is ambiguous. Trimming stripped 3 bases from V and 6 bases from J, with 5 bases between. The CDR3 totals 10 residues. From germline, CDR1 is DFQATT and CDR2 SNEGSKA (reference sequence). The CDR3 region has the DNA TGCAGTGCTAGTGAGAATGGCTACACCTTC. It codes for CSASENGYTF.

This clonotype was counted at least ten times. The chain employs TRBV6-6 and TRBJ1-4; 9 nucleotides align to TRBD1. J was trimmed by 8 bases and V by 0 bases; bases with no gene match: 4. Germline lookup yields CDR1 MNHNY and CDR2 SVGAGI (reference sequence). The CDR3 contains 15 residues. CDR3 nucleotides: TGTGCCAGCAGTTACTCCGGGACAGGGAAAGAAAAACTGTTTTTT. It specifies CASSYSGTGKEKLFF.

The chain links TRBV5-1 to TRBJ1-1, with D uncertain. Between the trimmed V and J ends, which lost 2 bases and 5 bases, there was a span of 13 bases. Germline CDR1 and CDR2: SGHRS and YFSETQ. The CDR3 contains 14 residues. CDR3 nucleotides: TGCGCCAGCAGCTTAACCCCGGAAGGAACTGAAGCTTTCTTT. Its translation: CASSLTPEGTEAFF. Using reference TRBV5-1 and TRBJ1-1 for the parts outside the CDR3, the full variable domain is KAGVTQTPRYLIKTRGQQVTLSCSPISGHRSVSWYQQTPGQGLQFLFEYFSETQRNKGNFPGRFSGRQFSNSRSEMNVSTLELGDSALYLCASSLTPEGTEAFFGQGTRLTVV.

V usage is TRBV6-1 and J usage is TRBJ2-2; the D gene is possibly TRBD1 (5 bases). This CDR3 is built from 15 residues. Germline CDR1 reads MNHNS; CDR2 reads SASEGT. V was trimmed by 2 bases and J by 1 base, leaving 8 bases between them. The CDR3 sequence is CASSEPGMNTGELFF. DNA for the CDR3: TGTGCCAGCAGTGAACCAGGGATGAACACCGGGGAGCTGTTTTTT.

This clonotype has at least ten counts. The gene calls are TRBV12-3 or TRBV12-4 and TRBJ1-5, with a possible D match to TRBD1 (6 bases). This CDR3 spans 14 amino acids. V shed 3 bases and J shed 3 bases, with 9 bases lying between them. The CDR3 coding sequence is TGTGCCAGCAGTTTGTCAGGGGACAATCAGCCCCAGCATTTT. This sequence encodes CASSLSGDNQPQHF.

This clonotype was seen a handful of times. The chain has TRBV5-1 and TRBJ1-2, with a possible D match to TRBD1 (5 bases). This CDR3 contains 15 residues. Trimming took 4 bases from V and 0 from J, leaving 13 bases between them. The V gene's germline CDR1 is SGHRS and CDR2 YFSETQ. CDR3 sequence reads: CASSPGQGSNYGYTF. The CDR3, as DNA: TGCGCCAGCAGCCCGGGCCAGGGATCTAACTATGGCTACACCTTC.

The chain couples TRBV5-1 to TRBJ1-1; D ambiguous. Germline V gene sequence: CDR1 SGHRS, CDR2 YFSETQ. Trimming removed 0 bases from V and 0 bases from J, with 9 bases in between. The CDR3 runs 15 residues. This chain's CDR3 is CASSLGVAMNTEAFF. The CDR3 bases are TGCGCCAGCAGCTTGGGGGTGGCCATGAACACTGAAGCTTTCTTT.

This clonotype showed up many times. The V call is TRBV20-1, the J call TRBJ1-5; the D gene is possibly TRBD1 (6 bases). Trimming cost V 4 bases and J 6 bases, with 13 bases left between them. Germline V lookup: CDR1 DFQATT, CDR2 SNEGSKA (reference sequence). The CDR3 is made up of 13 amino acids. This CDR3 is CSAIRTEGQPQHF. CDR3 DNA sequence: TGCAGTGCTATCAGGACAGAAGGTCAGCCCCAGCATTTT.

The table lists this clonotype with a few counts. The rearrangement links TRBV28 to TRBJ2-7; D unresolved. This CDR3 contains 13 residues. The germline V gene has CDR1 MDHEN and CDR2 SYDVKM. Trimming took 3 bases from V and 2 from J, leaving 8 bases between them. The chain's CDR3 is CASSLRNPYEQYF. The CDR3 DNA follows: TGTGCCAGCAGTTTGCGCAACCCCTACGAGCAGTACTTC.

This chain links TRBV20-1 with TRBJ1-6, with D uncertain. Germline CDR1 is DFQATT and CDR2 is SNEGSKA (reference sequence). The CDR3 contains 15 residues. The V and J ends lost 3 bases and 10 bases respectively, with 19 bases between them. CDR3 region: CSARSMDGLASPLHF. CDR3 nucleotides: TGCAGTGCTAGGAGTATGGATGGATTGGCATCACCCCTCCACTTT.

The chain carries TRBV5-4 and TRBJ2-7; possibly TRBD1 for D (6 bases). Germline V CDR1 and CDR2: SGHNT, YYREEE (reference sequence). Trimming cost V 4 bases and J 5 bases, with 19 bases left between them. This CDR3 comprises 15 residues. The CDR3 loop reads CASSPPARGSDEQYF. In DNA form, the CDR3 reads TGTGCCAGCAGCCCCCCGGCCAGGGGAAGTGACGAGCAGTACTTC. The complete variable domain, with remaining parts taken from reference TRBV5-4 and TRBJ2-7, reads ETGVTQSPTHLIKTRGQQVTLRCSSQSGHNTVSWYQQALGQGPQFIFQYYREEENGRGNFPPRFSGLQFPNYSSELNVNALELDDSALYLCASSPPARGSDEQYFGPGTRLTVT.

This clonotype was counted only a few times. At one end, the junction sequence differs from germline, possibly due to a read error. The chain recombines TRBV28 with TRBJ2-2; TRBD2 matches at 8 bases. CDR1 and CDR2 (germline): MDHEN, SYDVKM. The CDR3 extends over 15 amino acids. The CDR3 DNA follows: TGTGCCAGCAGTTTTCGGGAGGGGAACGCCGGGGAGCTGTTTTTT. Translated: CASSFREGNAGELFF.